This T cell receptor (beta chain) derives from a study of cytomegalovirus exposure and HLA in healthy donors. Whole-study findings and limits: In vitro checks showed that a few CMV-associated chains really do target CMV antigens.

PCR employed 60 Vbeta and 13 Jbeta primers. The table came from immunoSEQ multiplex PCR; TCRdb's copy has only in-frame clones and leaves some out. The table has approximately 150,000 clones, around 70% seen once; the top ten hold 2% to 2.5%. V lost 0 bases and J lost 6; bases outside the gene matches: 7. The CDR3 is made up of 15 amino acids. Germline V CDR1 and CDR2: MNHEY, SVGAGI. A note on this clone: Its antigen is currently unknown.

The sample consisted of PBMCs. This receptor was obtained from a man aged 40-49 years in good health and CMV-seronegative. V usage is TRBV6-5 and J usage is TRBJ2-7, with 8 bases fitting TRBD1. This CDR3 is CASSYSTGAQVEQYF. The CDR3 nucleotides read TGTGCCAGCAGTTACTCGACAGGGGCCCAGGTCGAGCAGTACTTC.